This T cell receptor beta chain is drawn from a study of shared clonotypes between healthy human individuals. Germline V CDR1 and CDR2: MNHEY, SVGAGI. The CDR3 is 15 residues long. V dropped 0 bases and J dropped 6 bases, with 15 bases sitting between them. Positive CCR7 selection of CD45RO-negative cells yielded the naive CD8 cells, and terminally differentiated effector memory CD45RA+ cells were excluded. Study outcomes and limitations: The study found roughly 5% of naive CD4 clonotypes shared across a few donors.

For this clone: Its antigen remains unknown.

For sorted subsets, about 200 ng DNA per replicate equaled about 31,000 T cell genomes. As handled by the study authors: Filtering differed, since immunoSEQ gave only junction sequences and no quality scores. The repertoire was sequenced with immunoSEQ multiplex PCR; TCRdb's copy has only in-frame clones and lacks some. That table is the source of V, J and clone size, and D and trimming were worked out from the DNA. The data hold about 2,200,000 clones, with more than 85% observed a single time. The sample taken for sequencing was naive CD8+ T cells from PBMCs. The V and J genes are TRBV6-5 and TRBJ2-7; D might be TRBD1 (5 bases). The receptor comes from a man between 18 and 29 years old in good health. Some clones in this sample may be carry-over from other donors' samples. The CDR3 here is CASSYSRTGFGEQYF. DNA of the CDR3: TGTGCCAGCAGTTACTCCCGAACAGGTTTCGGCGAGCAGTACTTC.